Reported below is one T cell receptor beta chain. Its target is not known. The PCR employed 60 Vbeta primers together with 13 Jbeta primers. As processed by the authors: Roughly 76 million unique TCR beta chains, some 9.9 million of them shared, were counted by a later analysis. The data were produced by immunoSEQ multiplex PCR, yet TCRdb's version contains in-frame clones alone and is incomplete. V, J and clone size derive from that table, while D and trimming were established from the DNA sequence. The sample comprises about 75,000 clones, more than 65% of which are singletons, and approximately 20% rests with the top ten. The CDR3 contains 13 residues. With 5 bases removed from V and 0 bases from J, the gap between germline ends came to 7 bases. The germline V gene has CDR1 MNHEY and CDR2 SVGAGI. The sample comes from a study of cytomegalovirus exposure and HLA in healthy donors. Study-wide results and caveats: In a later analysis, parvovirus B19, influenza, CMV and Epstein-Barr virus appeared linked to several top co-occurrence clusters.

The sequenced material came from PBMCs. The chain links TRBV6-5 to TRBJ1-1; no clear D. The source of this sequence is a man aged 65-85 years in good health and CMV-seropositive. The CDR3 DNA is TGTGCCAGCAGTCCACACATGAACACTGAAGCTTTCTTT. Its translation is CASSPHMNTEAFF.